This note documents a single T cell receptor beta chain sequence. The antigen is undetermined. This CDR3 has 15 amino acids. V shed 0 bases and J shed 4 bases, with 12 bases lying between them. CDR1 LNHNV and CDR2 YYDKDF come from the germline V gene (reference sequence). The data belong to a study of cytomegalovirus exposure and HLA in healthy donors. Profiling relied on immunoSEQ multiplex PCR, and the TCRdb table lists in-frame clones only, not all of them. Of 200,000 to 250,000 clones in the sample, 85% to 95% were seen once. Findings and caveats of the study: According to a subsequent analysis, TCR clusters from the first cohort were inclined to appear together in the roughly 120 validation repertoires. Specificity for CMV antigens was confirmed in vitro for a few of the CMV-associated chains.

This TCR was sampled from a woman between 18 and 29 years old in good health and CMV-seronegative. Sequences were obtained from PBMCs. The gene calls are TRBV15 and TRBJ1-1; no reliable D call. The CDR3 sequence is CATSRDRGGSTEAFF. The CDR3 nucleotides are TGTGCCACCAGCAGAGATCGTGGAGGAAGCACTGAAGCTTTCTTT. Together with reference TRBV15 and TRBJ1-1, the CDR3 gives the full variable domain: DAMVIQNPRYQVTQFGKPVTLSCSQTLNHNVMYWYQQKSSQAPKLLFHYYDKDFNNEADTPDNFQSRRPNTSFCFLDIRSPGLGDTAMYLCATSRDRGGSTEAFFGQGTRLTVV.